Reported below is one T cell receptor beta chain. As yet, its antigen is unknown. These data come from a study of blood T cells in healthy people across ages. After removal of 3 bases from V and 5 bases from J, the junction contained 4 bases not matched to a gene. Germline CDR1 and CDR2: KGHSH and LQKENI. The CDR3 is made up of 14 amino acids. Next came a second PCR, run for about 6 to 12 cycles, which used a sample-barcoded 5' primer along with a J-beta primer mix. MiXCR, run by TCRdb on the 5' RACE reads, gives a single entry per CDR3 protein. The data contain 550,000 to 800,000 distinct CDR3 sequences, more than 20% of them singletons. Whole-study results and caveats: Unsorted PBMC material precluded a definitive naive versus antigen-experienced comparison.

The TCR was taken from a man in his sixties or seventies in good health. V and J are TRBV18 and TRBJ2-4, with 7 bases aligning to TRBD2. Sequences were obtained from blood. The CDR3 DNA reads TGTGCCAGCTCACCCGGACTAGATCAAAACATTCAGTACTTC. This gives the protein CASSPGLDQNIQYF.